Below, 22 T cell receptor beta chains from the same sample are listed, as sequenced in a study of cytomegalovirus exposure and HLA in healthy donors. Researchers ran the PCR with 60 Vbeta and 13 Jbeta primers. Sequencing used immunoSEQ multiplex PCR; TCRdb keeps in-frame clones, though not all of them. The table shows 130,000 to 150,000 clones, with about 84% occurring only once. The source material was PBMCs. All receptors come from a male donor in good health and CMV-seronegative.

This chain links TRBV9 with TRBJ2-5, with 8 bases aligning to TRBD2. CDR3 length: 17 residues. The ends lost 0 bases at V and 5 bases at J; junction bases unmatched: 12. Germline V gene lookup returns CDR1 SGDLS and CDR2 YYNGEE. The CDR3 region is CASSVGGGGMIRETQYF. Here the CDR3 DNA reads TGTGCCAGCAGCGTAGGCGGCGGGGGGATGATCCGGGAGACCCAGTACTTC.

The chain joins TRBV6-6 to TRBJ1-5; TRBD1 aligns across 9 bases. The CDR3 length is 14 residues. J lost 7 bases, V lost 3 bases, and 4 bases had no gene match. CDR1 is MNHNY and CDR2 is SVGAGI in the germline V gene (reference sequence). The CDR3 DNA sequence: TGTGCCAGCAGTTATGGGACAGGGAGCCAGCCCCAGCATTTT. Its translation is CASSYGTGSQPQHF.

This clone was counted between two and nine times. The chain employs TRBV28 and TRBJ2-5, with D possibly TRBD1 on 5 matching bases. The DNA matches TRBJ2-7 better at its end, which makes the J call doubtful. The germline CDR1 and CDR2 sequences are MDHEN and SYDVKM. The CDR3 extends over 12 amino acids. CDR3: CASGRDSYEQYF. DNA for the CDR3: TGTGCCAGCGGACGAGACAGCTACGAGCAGTACTTC.

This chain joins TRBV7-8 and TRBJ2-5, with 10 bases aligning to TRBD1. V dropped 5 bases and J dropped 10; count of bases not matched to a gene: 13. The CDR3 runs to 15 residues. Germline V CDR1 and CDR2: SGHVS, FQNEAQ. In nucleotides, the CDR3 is TGTGCCAGCAGCGAAGTGACAGGGGGCCCCCAGGACCAGTACTTC. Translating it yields CASSEVTGGPQDQYF.

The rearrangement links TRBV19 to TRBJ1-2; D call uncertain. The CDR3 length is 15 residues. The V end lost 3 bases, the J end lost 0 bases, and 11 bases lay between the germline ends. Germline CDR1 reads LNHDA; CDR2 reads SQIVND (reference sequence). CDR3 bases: TGTGCCAGTAGTATCTGGAGAGGCACTAACTATGGCTACACCTTC. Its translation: CASSIWRGTNYGYTF.

CDR3 loop: CASSLFPGNTGELFF. DNA for the CDR3: TGTGCCAGCAGCCTCTTTCCGGGGAACACCGGGGAGCTGTTTTTT. The chain links TRBV7-3 to TRBJ2-2; no clear D gene. Germline V gene lookup returns CDR1 SGHTA and CDR2 FQGTGA. This CDR3 has 15 residues. V lost 5 bases, J lost 1 base, and 11 bases lay in between.

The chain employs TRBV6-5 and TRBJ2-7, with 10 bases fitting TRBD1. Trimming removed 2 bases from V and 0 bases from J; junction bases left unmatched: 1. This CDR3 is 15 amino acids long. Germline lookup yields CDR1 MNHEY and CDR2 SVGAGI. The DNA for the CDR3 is TGTGCCAGCAGTTACGGACAGGGGGACTCCTACGAGCAGTACTTC. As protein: CASSYGQGDSYEQYF.

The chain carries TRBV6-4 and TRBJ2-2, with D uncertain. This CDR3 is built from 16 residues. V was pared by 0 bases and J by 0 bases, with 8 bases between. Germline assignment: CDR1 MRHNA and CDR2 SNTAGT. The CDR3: CASSDSASSNTGELFF. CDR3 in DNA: TGTGCCAGCAGTGACTCCGCGTCTTCGAACACCGGGGAGCTGTTTTTT.

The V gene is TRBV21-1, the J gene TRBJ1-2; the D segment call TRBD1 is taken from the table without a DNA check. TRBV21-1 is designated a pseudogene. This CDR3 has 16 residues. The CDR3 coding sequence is TGTGCCAGCAGCAAAAGGAATACAGGGGAAGAAAAAGGCTACACCTTC. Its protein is CASSKRNTGEEKGYTF.

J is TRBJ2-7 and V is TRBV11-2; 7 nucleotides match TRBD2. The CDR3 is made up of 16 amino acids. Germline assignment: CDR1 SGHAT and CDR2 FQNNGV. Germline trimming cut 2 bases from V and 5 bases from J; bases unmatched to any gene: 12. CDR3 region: CASSLRNLAGPNEQYF. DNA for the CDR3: TGTGCCAGCAGCTTAAGAAATTTAGCGGGCCCCAACGAGCAGTACTTC.

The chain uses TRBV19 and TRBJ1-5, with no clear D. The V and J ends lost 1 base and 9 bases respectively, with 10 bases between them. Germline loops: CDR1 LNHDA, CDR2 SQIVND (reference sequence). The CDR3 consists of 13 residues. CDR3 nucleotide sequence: TGTGCCAGTAGTATAGCGGGCGAGGGGCCCCAGCATTTT. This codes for CASSIAGEGPQHF.

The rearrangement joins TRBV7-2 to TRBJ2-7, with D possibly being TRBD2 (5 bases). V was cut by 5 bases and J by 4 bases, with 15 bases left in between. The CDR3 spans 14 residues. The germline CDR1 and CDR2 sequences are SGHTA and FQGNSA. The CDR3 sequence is CASSLGRRMYEQYF. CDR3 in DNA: TGTGCCAGCAGCCTCGGTCGGAGGATGTACGAGCAGTACTTC.

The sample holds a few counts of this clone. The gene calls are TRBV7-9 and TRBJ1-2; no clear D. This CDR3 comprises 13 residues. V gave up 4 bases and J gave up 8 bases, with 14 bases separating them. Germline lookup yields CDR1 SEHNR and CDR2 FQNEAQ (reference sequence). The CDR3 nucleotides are TGTGCCAGCAGCTGGGCTCCTGCCCTGGGCTACACCTTC. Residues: CASSWAPALGYTF.

Here the CDR3 DNA reads TGTGCCAGCAGTGAAGGTCGGACTAGCGGGGGTCAAGAGACCCAGTACTTC. Its translation is CASSEGRTSGGQETQYF. The chain has TRBV6-1 and TRBJ2-5; TRBD2 matches 13 bases. This CDR3 is 17 amino acids long. From germline, CDR1 is MNHNS and CDR2 SASEGT. The V segment lost 1 base and the J segment 2 bases; nucleotides outside the gene matches: 4.

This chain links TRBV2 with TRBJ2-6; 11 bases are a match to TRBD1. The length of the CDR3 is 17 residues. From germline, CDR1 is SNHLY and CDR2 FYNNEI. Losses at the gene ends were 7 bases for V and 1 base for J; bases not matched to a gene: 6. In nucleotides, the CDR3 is TGTGCCAGCACCTTGGGACAGGGGGTATCTGGGGCCAACGTCCTGACTTTC. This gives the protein CASTLGQGVSGANVLTF. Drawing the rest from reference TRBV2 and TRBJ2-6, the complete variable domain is EPEVTQTPSHQVTQMGQEVILRCVPISNHLYFYWYRQILGQKVEFLVSFYNNEISEKSEIFDDQFSVERPDGSNFTLKIRSTKLEDSAMYFCASTLGQGVSGANVLTFGAGSRLTVL.

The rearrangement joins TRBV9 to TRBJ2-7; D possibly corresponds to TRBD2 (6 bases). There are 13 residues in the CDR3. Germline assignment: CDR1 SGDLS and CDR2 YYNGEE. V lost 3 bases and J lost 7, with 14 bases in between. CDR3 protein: CASSEGLTGEQYF. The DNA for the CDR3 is TGTGCCAGCAGCGAGGGACTCACGGGGGAGCAGTACTTC.

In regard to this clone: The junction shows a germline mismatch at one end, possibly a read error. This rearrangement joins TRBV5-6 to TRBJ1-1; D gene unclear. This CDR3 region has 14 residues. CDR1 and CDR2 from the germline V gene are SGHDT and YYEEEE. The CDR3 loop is CASTLATDGLEAFF. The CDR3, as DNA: TGTGCCAGCACCTTGGCAACCGACGGACTTGAAGCTTTCTTT.

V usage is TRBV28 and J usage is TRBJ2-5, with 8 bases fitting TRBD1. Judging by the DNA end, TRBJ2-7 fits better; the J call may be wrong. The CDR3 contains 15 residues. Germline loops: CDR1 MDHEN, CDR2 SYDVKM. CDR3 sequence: CASRSSGTGGYEQYF. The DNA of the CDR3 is TGTGCCAGCAGGTCTTCGGGGACAGGAGGCTACGAGCAGTACTTC.

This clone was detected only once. The CDR3 nucleotides read TGTGCCAGTAGTATGGGGGGACAGATGAACACTGAAGCTTTCTTT. Translated, it gives CASSMGGQMNTEAFF. The genes are TRBV19 and TRBJ1-1, with 7 nucleotides matching TRBD1. This CDR3 comprises 15 residues. The germline CDR1 and CDR2 sequences are LNHDA and SQIVND (reference sequence). Germline trimming cut 3 bases from V and 0 bases from J; bases unmatched to any gene: 4.

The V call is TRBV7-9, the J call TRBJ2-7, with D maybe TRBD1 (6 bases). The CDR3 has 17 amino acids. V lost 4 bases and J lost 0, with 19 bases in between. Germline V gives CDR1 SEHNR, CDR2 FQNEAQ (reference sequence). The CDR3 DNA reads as TGTGCCAGCAGCTACTATACCGGGACACATAGCTCCTACGAGCAGTACTTC. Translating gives CASSYYTGTHSSYEQYF.

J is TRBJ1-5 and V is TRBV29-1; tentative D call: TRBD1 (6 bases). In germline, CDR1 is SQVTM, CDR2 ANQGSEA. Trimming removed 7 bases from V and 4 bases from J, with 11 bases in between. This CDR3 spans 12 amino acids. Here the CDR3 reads CSARTGNQPQHF. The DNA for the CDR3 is TGCAGCGCTCGAACAGGGAATCAGCCCCAGCATTTT. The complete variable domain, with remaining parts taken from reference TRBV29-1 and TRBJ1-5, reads SAVISQKPSRDICQRGTSLTIQCQVDSQVTMMFWYRQQPGQSLTLIATANQGSEATYESGFVIDKFPISRPNLTFSTLTVSNMSPEDSSIYLCSARTGNQPQHFGDGTRLSIL.

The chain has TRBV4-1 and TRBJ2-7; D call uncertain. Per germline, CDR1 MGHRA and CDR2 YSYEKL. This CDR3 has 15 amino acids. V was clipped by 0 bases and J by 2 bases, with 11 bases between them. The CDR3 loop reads CASSQDQAAAYEQYF. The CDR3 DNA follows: TGCGCCAGCAGCCAAGATCAGGCCGCCGCCTACGAGCAGTACTTC.